Here is one T cell receptor beta chain with its context. This entry is derived from a study of blood T cell repertoires in COVID-19. The authors' processing: Reference gene primer amplification gave nucleated cell count estimates. Some clones are missing from TCRdb's copy, which holds only in-frame ones; the method was immunoSEQ multiplex PCR. D and trimming were read from the DNA, whereas the V and J calls and clone size are those reported in that table. The sample consists of tens of thousands of clones, more than 75% of them appearing once. The TCR comes from a man aged 55 to 70 with acute or convalescent COVID-19. The sequencing sample was made of peripheral blood.

The CDR3: CAWSGLAAVETQYF. CDR3 in DNA: TGTGCCTGGTCGGGACTAGCGGCTGTGGAGACCCAGTACTTC. The rearrangement links TRBV30 to TRBJ2-5; TRBD2 aligns across 11 bases. Trimming cost V 5 bases and J 5 bases; bases outside gene matches: 7. There are 14 residues in the CDR3. Germline lookup yields CDR1 GTSNPN and CDR2 SVGIG (reference sequence).